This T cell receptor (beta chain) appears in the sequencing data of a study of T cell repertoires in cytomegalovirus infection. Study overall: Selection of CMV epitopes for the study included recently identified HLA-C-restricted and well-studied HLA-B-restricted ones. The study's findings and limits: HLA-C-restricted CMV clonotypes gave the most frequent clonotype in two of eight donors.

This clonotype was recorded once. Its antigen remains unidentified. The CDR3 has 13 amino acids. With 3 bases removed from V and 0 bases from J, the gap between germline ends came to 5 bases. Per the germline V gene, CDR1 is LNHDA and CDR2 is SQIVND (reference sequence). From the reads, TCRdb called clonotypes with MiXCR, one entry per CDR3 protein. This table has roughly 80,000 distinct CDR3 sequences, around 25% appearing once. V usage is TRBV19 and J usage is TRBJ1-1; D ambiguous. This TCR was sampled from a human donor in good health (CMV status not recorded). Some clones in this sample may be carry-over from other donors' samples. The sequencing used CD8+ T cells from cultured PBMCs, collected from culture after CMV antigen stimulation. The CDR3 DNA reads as TGTGCCAGTAGTATTTACATGAACACTGAAGCTTTCTTT. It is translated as CASSIYMNTEAFF.